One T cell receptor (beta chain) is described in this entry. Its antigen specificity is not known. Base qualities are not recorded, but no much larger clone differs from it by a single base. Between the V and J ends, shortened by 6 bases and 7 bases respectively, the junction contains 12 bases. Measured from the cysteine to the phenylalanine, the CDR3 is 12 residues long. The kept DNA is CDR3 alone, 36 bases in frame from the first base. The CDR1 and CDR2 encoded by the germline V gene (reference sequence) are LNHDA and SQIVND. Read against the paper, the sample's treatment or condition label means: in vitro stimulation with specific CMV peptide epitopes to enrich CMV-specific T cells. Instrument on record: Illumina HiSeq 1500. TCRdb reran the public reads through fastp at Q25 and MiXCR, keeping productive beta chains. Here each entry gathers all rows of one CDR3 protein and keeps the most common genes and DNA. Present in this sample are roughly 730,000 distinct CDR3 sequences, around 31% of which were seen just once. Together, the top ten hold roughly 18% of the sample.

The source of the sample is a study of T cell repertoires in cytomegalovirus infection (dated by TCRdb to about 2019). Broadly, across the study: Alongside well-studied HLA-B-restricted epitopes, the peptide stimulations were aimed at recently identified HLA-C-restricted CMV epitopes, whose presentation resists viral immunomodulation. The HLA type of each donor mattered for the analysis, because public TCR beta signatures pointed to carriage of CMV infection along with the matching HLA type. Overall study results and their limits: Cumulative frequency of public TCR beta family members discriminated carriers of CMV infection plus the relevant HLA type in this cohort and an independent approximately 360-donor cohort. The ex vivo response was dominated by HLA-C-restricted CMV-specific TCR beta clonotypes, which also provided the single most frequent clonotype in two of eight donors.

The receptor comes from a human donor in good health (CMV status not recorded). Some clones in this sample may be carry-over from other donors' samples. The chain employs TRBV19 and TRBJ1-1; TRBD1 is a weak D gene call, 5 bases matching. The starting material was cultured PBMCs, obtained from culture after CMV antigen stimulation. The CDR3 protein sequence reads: CASRAAGGEAFF. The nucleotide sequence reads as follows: TGTGCCAGTAGAGCAGCGGGGGGTGAAGCTTTCTTT.